A selection of T cell receptor beta chains follows, all from one sample in a study of T-cell memory formation after mild COVID-19. TCRdb processed the 5' RACE reads anew with MiXCR; each CDR3 protein has one entry. Here the sample spans about 350,000 distinct CDR3 sequences, 28% being singletons. Source material: PBMCs or a T cell subset sorted from them (not recorded which). The receptors derive from an adult woman who had mild COVID-19 (a few samples of this study predate the infection). Cell type and time point are not known. Each CDR3 is given with its conserved first and last residue.

TRBJ2-3,TRBV27,CASVSGVPGGTDTQYF
TRBJ2-1,TRBV7-9,CASSLLTGFGDEQFF
TRBJ2-5,TRBV3-1,CASSQGGPQYF
TRBJ2-7,TRBV7-9,CASSITSGGILSYEQYF
TRBJ2-7,TRBV20-1,CSADETGPPYEQYF
TRBJ2-3,TRBV5-6,CASSLVGLAGEDTQYF
TRBJ2-4,TRBV3-1,CASSHLRTGKNIQYF
TRBJ2-3,TRBV21-1,CASSLRLGGTDTQYF
TRBJ1-4,TRBV4-1,CASTRGAPEKLFF
TRBJ2-7,TRBV6-1,CASSVGSDEQYF
TRBJ2-2,TRBV20-1,CSARDGTGELFF
TRBJ2-5,TRBV5-1,CASSRGQGRGETQYF
TRBJ2-1,TRBV29-1,CSVSGGEQFF
TRBJ2-3,TRBV5-5,CASSLDGTSGLITDTQYF
TRBJ2-4,TRBV4-2,CASSQAVDKAKNIQYF
TRBJ1-2,TRBV5-4,CASSSLRDRENGYTF
TRBJ2-5,TRBV5-1,CASSLVGETQYF
TRBJ2-2,TRBV30,CARTRGTSANTGELFF
TRBJ2-5,TRBV7-2,CASSLAGTSGRRRQYF
TRBJ2-7,TRBV5-1,CASSLGGQNYEQYF
TRBJ1-2,TRBV12-3/TRBV12-4,CASSLGQGAVGGYTF
TRBJ1-3,TRBV5-1,CASSSGMGRPSGNTIYF
TRBJ2-3,TRBV14,CASSQNGRDTQYF
TRBJ2-3,TRBV5-5,CASSFGRYTDTQYF
TRBJ2-7,TRBV20-1,CSASGRAYEQYF
TRBJ2-7,TRBV7-9,CASSLASESYEQYF
TRBJ2-2,TRBV24-1,CATSEGGDTGELFF
TRBJ1-2,TRBV24-1,CATSMGSYGYTF
TRBJ2-7,TRBV7-9,CASSLAGAGGYEQYF
TRBJ2-5,TRBV7-9,CASSPTSSKTQYF
TRBJ2-2,TRBV2,CASWDLANTGELFF
TRBJ2-2,TRBV27,CASSELRTAGELFF
TRBJ2-1,TRBV29-1,CSVCGTTNPEQFF
TRBJ2-7,TRBV4-2,CASSQALAGGLNEQYF
TRBJ2-3,TRBV5-4,CASSLGAFTDTQYF
TRBJ2-1,TRBV6-2/TRBV6-3,CASSLVLAGDNEQFF
TRBJ2-2,TRBV12-3/TRBV12-4,CASSTLGAAGELFF
TRBJ2-2,TRBV7-3,CASSPQAGYGGELFF
TRBJ2-2,TRBV6-1,CASSRPTDRANTGELFF
TRBJ1-6,TRBV9,CASSATGTGSNSPLHF
TRBJ1-4,TRBV18,CASSPGYEDEKLFF
TRBJ2-3,TRBV5-4,CASSYKAPSTDTQYF